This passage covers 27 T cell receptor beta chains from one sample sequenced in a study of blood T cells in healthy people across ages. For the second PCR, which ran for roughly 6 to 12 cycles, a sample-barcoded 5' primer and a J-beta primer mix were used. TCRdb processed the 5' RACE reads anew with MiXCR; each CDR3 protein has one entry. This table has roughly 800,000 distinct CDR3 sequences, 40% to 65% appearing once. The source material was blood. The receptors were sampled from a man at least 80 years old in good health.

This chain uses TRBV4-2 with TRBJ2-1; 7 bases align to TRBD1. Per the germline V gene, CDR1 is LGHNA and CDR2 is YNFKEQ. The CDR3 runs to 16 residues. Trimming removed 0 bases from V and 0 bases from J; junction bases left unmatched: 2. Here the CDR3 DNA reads TGTGCCAGCAGCCAAGAAGCAGGGGGCTCCTACAATGAGCAGTTCTTC. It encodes CASSQEAGGSYNEQFF.

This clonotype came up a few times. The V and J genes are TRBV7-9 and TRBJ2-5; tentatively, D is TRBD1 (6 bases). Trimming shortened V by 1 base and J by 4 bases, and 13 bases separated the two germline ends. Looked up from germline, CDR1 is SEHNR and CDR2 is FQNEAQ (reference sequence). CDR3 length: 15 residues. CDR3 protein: CASSLDGGSRETQYF. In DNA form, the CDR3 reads TGTGCCAGCAGCTTAGATGGGGGCTCGCGAGAGACCCAGTACTTC.

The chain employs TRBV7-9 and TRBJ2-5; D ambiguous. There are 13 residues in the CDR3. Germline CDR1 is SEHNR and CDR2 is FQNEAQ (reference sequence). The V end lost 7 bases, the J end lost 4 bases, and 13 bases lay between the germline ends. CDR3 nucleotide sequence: TGTGCCAGCAAGCAGGCCTCGGGAGAGACCCAGTACTTC. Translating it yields CASKQASGETQYF.

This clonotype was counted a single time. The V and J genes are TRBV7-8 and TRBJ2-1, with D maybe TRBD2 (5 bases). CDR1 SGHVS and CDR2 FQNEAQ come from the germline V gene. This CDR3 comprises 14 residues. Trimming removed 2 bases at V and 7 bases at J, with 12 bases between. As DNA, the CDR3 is TGTGCCAGCAGCTTACGGCTAGCTCGGAATGAGCAGTTCTTC. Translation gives CASSLRLARNEQFF.

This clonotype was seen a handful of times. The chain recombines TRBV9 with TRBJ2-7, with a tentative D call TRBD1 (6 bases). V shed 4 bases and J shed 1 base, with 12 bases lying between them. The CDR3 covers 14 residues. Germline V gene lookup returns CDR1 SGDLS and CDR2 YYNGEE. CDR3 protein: CASSTGGRSYEQYF. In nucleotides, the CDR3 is TGTGCCAGCAGCACTGGGGGCAGATCCTACGAGCAGTACTTC.

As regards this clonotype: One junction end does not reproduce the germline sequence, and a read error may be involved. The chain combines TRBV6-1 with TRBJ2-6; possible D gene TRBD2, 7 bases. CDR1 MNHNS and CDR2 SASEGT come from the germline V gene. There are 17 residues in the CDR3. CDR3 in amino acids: CASSGPRPNAGAIVLTF. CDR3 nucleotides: TGTGCCAGCAGTGGTCCGAGACCCAATGCGGGGGCCATCGTCCTGACTTTC.

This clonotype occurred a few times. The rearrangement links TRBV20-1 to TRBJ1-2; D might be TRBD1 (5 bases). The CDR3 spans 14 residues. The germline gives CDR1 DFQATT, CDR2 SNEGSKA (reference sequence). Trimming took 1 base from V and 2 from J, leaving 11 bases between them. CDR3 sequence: CSARAEGTNYGYTF. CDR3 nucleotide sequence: TGCAGTGCTAGAGCCGAGGGGACCAACTATGGCTACACCTTC.

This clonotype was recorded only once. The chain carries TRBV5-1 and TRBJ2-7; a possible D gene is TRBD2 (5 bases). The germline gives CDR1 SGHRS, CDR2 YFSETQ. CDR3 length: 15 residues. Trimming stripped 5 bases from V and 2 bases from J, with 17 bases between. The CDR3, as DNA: TGCGCCAGCAGTCACGGAGGAGTGGGAGCCTACGAGCAGTACTTC. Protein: CASSHGGVGAYEQYF.

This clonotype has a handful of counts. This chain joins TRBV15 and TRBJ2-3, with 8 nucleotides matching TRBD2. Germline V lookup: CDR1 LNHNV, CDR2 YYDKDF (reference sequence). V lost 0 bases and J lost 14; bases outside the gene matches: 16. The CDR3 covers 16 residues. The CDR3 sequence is CATSRDLAGTLGYAYF. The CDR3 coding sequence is TGTGCCACCAGCAGAGATTTAGCGGGGACCCTCGGATACGCGTATTTT.

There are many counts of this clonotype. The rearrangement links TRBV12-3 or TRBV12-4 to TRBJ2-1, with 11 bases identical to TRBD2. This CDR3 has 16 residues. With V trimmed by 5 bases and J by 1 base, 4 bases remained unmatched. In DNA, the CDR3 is TGTGCCAGCAGTCCGGGACTAGCGGCGTCCTACAATGAGCAGTTCTTC. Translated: CASSPGLAASYNEQFF.

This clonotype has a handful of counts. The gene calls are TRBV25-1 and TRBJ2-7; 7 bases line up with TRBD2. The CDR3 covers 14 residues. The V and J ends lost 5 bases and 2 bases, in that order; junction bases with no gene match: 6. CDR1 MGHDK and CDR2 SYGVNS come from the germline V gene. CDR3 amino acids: CASSRPGTTYEQYF. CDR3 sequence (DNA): TGTGCCAGCAGTAGACCCGGGACTACCTACGAGCAGTACTTC.

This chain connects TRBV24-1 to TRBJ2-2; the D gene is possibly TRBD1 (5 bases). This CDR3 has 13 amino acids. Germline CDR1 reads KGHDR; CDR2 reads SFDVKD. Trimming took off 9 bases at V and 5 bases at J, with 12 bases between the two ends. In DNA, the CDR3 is TGTGCCACCGGGGTTTCAGGGACCGGGGAGCTGTTTTTT. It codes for CATGVSGTGELFF.

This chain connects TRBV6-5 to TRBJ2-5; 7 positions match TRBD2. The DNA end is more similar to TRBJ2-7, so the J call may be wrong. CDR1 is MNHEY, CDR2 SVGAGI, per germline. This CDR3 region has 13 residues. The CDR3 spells CASTLGRAYEQYF. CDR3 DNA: TGTGCCAGCACCCTTGGGAGGGCCTACGAGCAGTACTTC.

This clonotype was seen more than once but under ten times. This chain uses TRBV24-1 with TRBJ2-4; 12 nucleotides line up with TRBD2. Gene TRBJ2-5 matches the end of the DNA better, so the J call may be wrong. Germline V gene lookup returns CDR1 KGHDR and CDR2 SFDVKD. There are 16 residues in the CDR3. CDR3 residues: CATSDEWTSGTETQYF. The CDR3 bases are TGTGCCACCAGTGATGAATGGACTAGCGGGACGGAGACCCAGTACTTC.

The CDR3 DNA reads TGTGCCAGCAGCTCCGACCCCGGGACAGGGGGTCCAACGCGGGAGCAGTACTTC. This sequence encodes CASSSDPGTGGPTREQYF. The genes are TRBV11-2 and TRBJ2-5; 11 nucleotides align to TRBD1. Trimming at V came to 4 bases and at J to 11 bases, leaving 21 bases not matched to a gene. This CDR3 has 18 amino acids. CDR1 is SGHAT and CDR2 is FQNNGV in the germline V gene.

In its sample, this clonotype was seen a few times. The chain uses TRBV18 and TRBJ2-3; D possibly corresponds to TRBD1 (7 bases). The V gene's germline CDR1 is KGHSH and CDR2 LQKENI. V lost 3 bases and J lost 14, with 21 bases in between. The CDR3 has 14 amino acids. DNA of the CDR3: TGTGCCAGCTCACCCAGGGGGGAGCACAGATACGCGTATTTT. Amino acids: CASSPRGEHRYAYF. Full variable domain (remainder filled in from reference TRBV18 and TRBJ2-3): NAGVMQNPRHLVRRRGQEARLRCSPMKGHSHVYWYRQLPEEGLKFMVYLQKENIIDESGMPKERFSAEFPKEGPSILRIQQVVRGDSAAYFCASSPRGEHRYAYFGPGTRLTVL.

DNA for the CDR3: TGCGCCAGCAGCTTCGACAGTCCAGATACGCAGTATTTT. It translates to CASSFDSPDTQYF. J is TRBJ2-3 and V is TRBV5-1, with D possibly matching TRBD1 (5 bases). The CDR3 has 13 residues. Germline V gene sequence: CDR1 SGHRS, CDR2 YFSETQ. Trimming stripped 2 bases from V and 4 bases from J, with 8 bases between. Full variable domain (rest looked up from reference TRBV5-1 and TRBJ2-3): KAGVTQTPRYLIKTRGQQVTLSCSPISGHRSVSWYQQTPGQGLQFLFEYFSETQRNKGNFPGRFSGRQFSNSRSEMNVSTLELGDSALYLCASSFDSPDTQYFGPGTRLTVL.

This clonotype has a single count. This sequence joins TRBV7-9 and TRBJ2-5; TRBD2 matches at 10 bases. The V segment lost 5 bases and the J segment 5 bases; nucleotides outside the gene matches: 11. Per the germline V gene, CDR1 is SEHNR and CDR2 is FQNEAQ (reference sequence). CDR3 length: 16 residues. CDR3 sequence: CASSRLAGEMGETQYF. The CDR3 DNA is TGTGCCAGCAGCAGGCTAGCGGGGGAGATGGGGGAGACCCAGTACTTC.

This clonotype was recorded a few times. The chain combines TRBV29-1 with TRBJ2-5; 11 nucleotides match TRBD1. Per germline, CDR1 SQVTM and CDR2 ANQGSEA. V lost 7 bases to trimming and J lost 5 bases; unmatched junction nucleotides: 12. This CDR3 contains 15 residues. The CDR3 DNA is TGCAGCGCCTCATCCGGGACAGGGGGTAGGGAGACCCAGTACTTC. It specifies CSASSGTGGRETQYF.

CDR3: CASSRGTPEHRYAYF. CDR3 sequence (DNA): TGTGCCAGCAGTCGTGGGACACCTGAGCACAGATACGCGTATTTT. The chain carries TRBV6-5 and TRBJ2-3; a weak D match, TRBD1 (6 bases). V dropped 5 bases and J dropped 14 bases, with 26 bases sitting between them. The CDR3 has 15 amino acids. Germline values: CDR1 MNHEY, CDR2 SVGAGI.

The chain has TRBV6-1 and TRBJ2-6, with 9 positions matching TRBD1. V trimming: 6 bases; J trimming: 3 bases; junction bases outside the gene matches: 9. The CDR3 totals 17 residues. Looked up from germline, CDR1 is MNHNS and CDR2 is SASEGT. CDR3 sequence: CASREDRGLYGANVLTF. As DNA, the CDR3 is TGTGCCAGCAGGGAGGACAGGGGACTATATGGGGCCAACGTCCTGACTTTC.

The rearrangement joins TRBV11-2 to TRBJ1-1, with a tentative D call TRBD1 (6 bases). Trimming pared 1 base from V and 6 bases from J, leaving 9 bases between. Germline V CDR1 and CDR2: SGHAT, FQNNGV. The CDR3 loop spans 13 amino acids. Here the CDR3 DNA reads TGTGCCAGCAGCTTAGCACAGGGTTCTGAAGCTTTCTTT. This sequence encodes CASSLAQGSEAFF.

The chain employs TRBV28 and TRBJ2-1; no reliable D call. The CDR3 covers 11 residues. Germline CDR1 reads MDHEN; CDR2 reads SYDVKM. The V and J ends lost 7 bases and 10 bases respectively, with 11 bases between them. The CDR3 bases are TGTGCCAGCACGACTTCGTGGGAGCAGTTCTTC. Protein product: CASTTSWEQFF.

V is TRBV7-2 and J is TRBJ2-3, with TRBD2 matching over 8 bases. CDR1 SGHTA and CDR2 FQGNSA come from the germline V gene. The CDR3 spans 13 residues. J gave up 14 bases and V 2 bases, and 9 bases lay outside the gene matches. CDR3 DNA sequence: TGTGCCAGCAGCTTACTAAGCGGGAGATACGCGTATTTT. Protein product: CASSLLSGRYAYF.

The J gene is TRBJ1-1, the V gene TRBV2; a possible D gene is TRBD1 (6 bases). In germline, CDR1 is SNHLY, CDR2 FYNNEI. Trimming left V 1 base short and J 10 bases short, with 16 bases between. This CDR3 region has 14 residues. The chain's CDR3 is CASSEDRARLRAFF. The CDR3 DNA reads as TGTGCCAGCAGTGAAGACAGGGCTCGCCTTAGAGCTTTCTTT.

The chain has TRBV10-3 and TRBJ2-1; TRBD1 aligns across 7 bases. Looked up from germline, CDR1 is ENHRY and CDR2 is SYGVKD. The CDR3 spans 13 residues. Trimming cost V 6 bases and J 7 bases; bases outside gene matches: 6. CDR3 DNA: TGTGCCATCAGAGATCGACAGGGAAATGAGCAGTTCTTC. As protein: CAIRDRQGNEQFF.

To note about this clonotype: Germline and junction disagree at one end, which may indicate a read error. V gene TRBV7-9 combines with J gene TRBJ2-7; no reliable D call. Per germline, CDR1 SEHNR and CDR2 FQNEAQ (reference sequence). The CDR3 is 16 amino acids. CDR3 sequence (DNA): TGTGCCGGCAGCTTAGGTCTTCTGGGATTCTCCTACGAGCAGTACTTC. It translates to CAGSLGLLGFSYEQYF. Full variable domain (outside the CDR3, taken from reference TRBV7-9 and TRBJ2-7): DTGVSQNPRHKITKRGQNVTFRCDPISEHNRLYWYRQTLGQGPEFLTYFQNEAQLEKSRLLSDRFSAERPKGSFSTLEIQRTEQGDSAMYLCAGSLGLLGFSYEQYFGPGTRLTVT.